The 17 T cell receptor beta chains below come from one sample, sequenced in a study of vaccination effects on CD4 cells after COVID-19. Generated by immunoSEQ multiplex PCR, the TCRdb table keeps only in-frame clones and is missing some. The table shows some 40,000 clones, with around 76% occurring only once. Antigens of these TCRs are unknown. Culturing for around ten days preceded CD4+ T cell isolation. The sequences come from CD4+ T cells from PBMCs cultured without peptide, collected before COVID-19 vaccination. These TCRs come from a human donor who received a COVID-19 vaccine.

V is TRBV19 and J is TRBJ2-7, with TRBD1 matching over 8 bases. From germline, CDR1 is LNHDA and CDR2 SQIVND (reference sequence). CDR3 length equals 15 residues. The trim removed 5 bases at V and 0 bases at J, leaving 6 bases unmatched. The CDR3 loop is CASSPGTGTSYEQYV. The CDR3 coding sequence is TGTGCCAGTAGTCCCGGGACAGGCACCTCCTACGAGCAGTACGTC.

The chain uses TRBV5-6 and TRBJ2-1; D is perhaps TRBD2 (7 bases). V lost 2 bases, J lost 8 bases, and 17 bases lay in between. Germline V gene data show CDR1 as SGHDT and CDR2 as YYEEEE. The CDR3 is made up of 15 amino acids. The CDR3 sequence: CASSFWGGAYDEQFF. The DNA for the CDR3 is TGTGCCAGCAGCTTTTGGGGGGGGGCCTATGATGAGCAGTTCTTC.

This chain links TRBV9 with TRBJ2-1; no clear D. Germline V gives CDR1 SGDLS, CDR2 YYNGEE. The CDR3 is made up of 14 amino acids. V was cut by 2 bases and J by 3 bases, with 9 bases left in between. This chain's CDR3 is CASSVMEHYNEQFF. In DNA, the CDR3 is TGTGCCAGCAGCGTCATGGAGCACTACAATGAGCAGTTCTTC.

V usage is TRBV7-9 and J usage is TRBJ2-6; D is ambiguous. The CDR3 runs 14 residues. Deletions cut 4 bases from V and 2 bases from J, with 6 bases between. From germline, CDR1 is SEHNR and CDR2 FQNEAQ (reference sequence). Here the CDR3 DNA reads TGTGCCAGCAGCTCTAATACTGGGGCCAACGTCCTGACTTTC. This translates into CASSSNTGANVLTF. The full variable domain, rest sourced from reference TRBV7-9 and TRBJ2-6, is DTGVSQNPRHKITKRGQNVTFRCDPISEHNRLYWYRQTLGQGPEFLTYFQNEAQLEKSRLLSDRFSAERPKGSFSTLEIQRTEQGDSAMYLCASSSNTGANVLTFGAGSRLTVL.

This clone came up a few times. The V call is TRBV7-8, the J call TRBJ1-1; 7 bases map to TRBD1. V dropped 6 bases and J dropped 0; count of bases not matched to a gene: 7. The germline gives CDR1 SGHVS, CDR2 FQNEAQ. The CDR3 totals 15 residues. The CDR3 sequence: CASRLLGTVNTEAFF. CDR3 nucleotide sequence: TGTGCCAGCAGGTTGTTGGGGACAGTGAACACTGAAGCTTTCTTT.

The chain recombines TRBV3-1 (or the pseudogene TRBV3-2) with TRBJ2-4; 7 bases line up with TRBD1. Germline lookup yields CDR1 LGHDT and CDR2 YNNKEL (reference sequence). The CDR3 totals 16 residues. V lost 1 base to trimming and J lost 1 base; unmatched junction nucleotides: 4. CDR3 protein: CASSQADRVAKNIQYF. Here the CDR3 DNA reads TGTGCCAGCAGCCAAGCAGACAGGGTCGCCAAAAACATTCAGTACTTC.

The V gene is TRBV5-1, the J gene TRBJ2-3, with D perhaps matching TRBD1 (5 bases). V was cut by 1 base and J by 0 bases, with 9 bases left in between. Germline V gene lookup returns CDR1 SGHRS and CDR2 YFSETQ. CDR3 length: 15 amino acids. In DNA, the CDR3 is TGCGCCAGCAGCTTGCAGGGAACTAGCACAGATACGCAGTATTTT. It encodes CASSLQGTSTDTQYF.

This CDR3 is CASSQDLGGGDNEQFF. For the CDR3, the DNA is TGTGCCAGCAGCCAAGATCTGGGCGGGGGGGACAATGAGCAGTTCTTC. This sequence joins TRBV3-1 (or the pseudogene TRBV3-2) and TRBJ2-1, with 9 bases aligning to TRBD2. CDR3 length equals 16 residues. The V gene end was trimmed by 0 bases and the J gene end by 5 bases; junction bases not matched to a gene: 5. Germline CDR1 reads LGHDT; CDR2 reads YNNKEL (reference sequence).

The sample holds a few counts of this clone. V gene TRBV4-3 combines with J gene TRBJ2-7; D gene ambiguous. Trimming took off 0 bases at V and 7 bases at J, with 16 bases between the two ends. Germline V gene lookup returns CDR1 LGHNA and CDR2 YSLEER. The length of the CDR3 is 15 residues. CDR3 coding DNA: TGCGCCAGCAGCCAAGATAGGACGGCCAAAGGTGAGCAGTACGTC. This gives the protein CASSQDRTAKGEQYV.

The chain couples TRBV5-8 to TRBJ2-2; 8 bases are shared with TRBD2. The V and J ends lost 4 bases and 7 bases, in that order; junction bases with no gene match: 3. From germline, CDR1 is SGHTS and CDR2 YDEGEE. The CDR3 loop spans 13 amino acids. The CDR3 sequence is CASSRREGGELFF. The CDR3 region has the DNA TGTGCCAGCAGCCGACGGGAGGGCGGGGAGCTGTTTTTT.

This clone has just a few counts. The V and J genes are TRBV24-1 and TRBJ2-2; weak D call: TRBD2 (7 bases). Looked up from germline, CDR1 is KGHDR and CDR2 is SFDVKD. The CDR3 totals 14 residues. Deletions cut 7 bases from V and 7 bases from J, with 15 bases between. The CDR3 region has the DNA TGTGCCACCAGGCATGGGGGGGCCAGCGGGGAGCTGTTTTTT. This sequence encodes CATRHGGASGELFF.

The rearrangement links TRBV7-2 to TRBJ2-1, with 13 positions matching TRBD2. CDR1 is SGHTA, CDR2 FQGNSA, per germline. This CDR3 has 16 amino acids. V lost 3 bases and J lost 9; bases outside the gene matches: 8. The CDR3 DNA is TGTGCCAGCAGCTTTGCAACTAGCGGGGGGGCCTTTGAGCAGTTCTTC. It specifies CASSFATSGGAFEQFF.

The chain links TRBV3-1 (or the pseudogene TRBV3-2) to TRBJ2-2; D gene unclear. Per the germline V gene, CDR1 is LGHDT and CDR2 is YNNKEL (reference sequence). The CDR3 has 13 amino acids. V was cut by 1 base and J by 10 bases, with 10 bases left in between. The CDR3 DNA reads as TGTGCCAGCAGCCAAGTAGAGAGATCGGAGCTGTTTTTT. Amino acid sequence: CASSQVERSELFF.

The V call is TRBV6-5, the J call TRBJ1-2, with D uncertain. The germline V and J ends were trimmed by 0 bases and 8 bases, with 13 bases remaining between them. The germline V gene has CDR1 MNHEY and CDR2 SVGAGI. The CDR3 runs to 14 residues. The CDR3 is CASSYSRRFGGYTF. The CDR3 bases are TGTGCCAGCAGTTACTCGAGGCGGTTCGGGGGCTACACCTTC.

The chain couples TRBV15 to TRBJ2-3; TRBD1 or TRBD2 may be the D gene (5 bases each). CDR3 length: 15 residues. The V gene lost 3 bases and the J gene lost 4 bases, with 14 bases spanning the gap. Germline V gene sequence: CDR1 LNHNV, CDR2 YYDKDF (reference sequence). CDR3 region: CATSSRDRGPDTQYF. CDR3 coding DNA: TGTGCCACCAGCAGCCGGGACCGGGGCCCAGATACGCAGTATTTT.

J is TRBJ2-2 and V is TRBV6-6; D may be TRBD2 (5 bases). Germline assignment: CDR1 MNHNY and CDR2 SVGAGI (reference sequence). The CDR3 is 16 amino acids. V was trimmed by 2 bases and J by 0 bases, leaving 10 bases between them. The CDR3 protein is CASSYGLAPNTGELFF. The CDR3, as DNA: TGTGCCAGCAGTTACGGTCTAGCCCCGAACACCGGGGAGCTGTTTTTT.

The chain couples TRBV12-3 or TRBV12-4 to TRBJ1-5; the match to TRBD1 covers 8 bases. The ends lost 5 bases at V and 6 bases at J; junction bases unmatched: 3. The CDR3 length is 13 residues. The CDR3 DNA follows: TGTGCCAGCAGTATACAGGGGGGTCAGCCCCAGCATTTT. Translation: CASSIQGGQPQHF.